This T cell receptor beta chain is drawn from a study of beta chain features in type 1 diabetes. Study observations and caveats: Cells carrying high TCR expression could end up over-represented when cDNA is sequenced. The study found fewer insertions and more deletions at VDJ junctions in type 1 diabetes patients.

Trimming shortened V by 0 bases and J by 9 bases, and 15 bases separated the two germline ends. CDR1 SGHAT and CDR2 FQDESV come from the germline V gene (reference sequence). This CDR3 is 15 amino acids long. Sampling consisted of one heparinised blood draw per donor, averaging about 116 mL. As for this clone: Its antigen is unknown.

The investigators reverse transcribed all of the isolated RNA, so they sequenced expressed TCRB transcripts. Assay used: immunoSEQ multiplex PCR; TCRdb lists only in-frame clones, some missing. The table includes some 150,000 clones, over 8.5% detected once. Sequenced input: central memory CD4+ T cells from blood. This receptor was taken from a young man in good health. This chain joins TRBV11-1 and TRBJ2-1, with D unclear. CDR3 coding DNA: TGTGCCAGCAGCTTAGCGACGACTGAAGTCGGTGAGCAGTTCTTC. Its protein product is CASSLATTEVGEQFF.